The 4 T cell receptor beta chains reported below all come from one sample, sequenced in a study of cytomegalovirus exposure and HLA in healthy donors (TCRdb year 2017). To prepare the library, the immunoSEQ multiplex PCR assay was applied. For the multiplex PCR, a mixture combining 60 forward primers for TCR Vbeta segments and 13 reverse primers for TCR Jbeta segments was used. The source is immuneACCESS, and TCRdb retained only in-frame sequences with V and J called. Part of the clones is not carried over; for the studies checked, unresolved V genes explain less than half of this, and the remainder is unexplained. This sample has around 170,000 clones in its table, and around 84% of those were observed once. The top ten clonotypes cover around 3% of the sample. Specimen: PBMCs. The receptors shown here come from a woman in her forties or fifties in good health and CMV-seropositive.

This clone was counted once. This sequence joins TRBV5-1 and TRBJ2-2; 8 nucleotides align to TRBD1. The germline gives CDR1 SGHRS, CDR2 YFSETQ. This CDR3 is 16 amino acids long. V dropped 4 bases and J dropped 1; count of bases not matched to a gene: 6. In nucleotides, the CDR3 is TGCGCCAGCAGCCCGTGGACAGGGTTGAACACCGGGGAGCTGTTTTTT. Translation gives CASSPWTGLNTGELFF.

The chain links TRBV28 to TRBJ2-3; tentative D call: TRBD1 (5 bases). Trimming shortened V by 7 bases and J by 4 bases, and 6 bases separated the two germline ends. Looked up from germline, CDR1 is MDHEN and CDR2 is SYDVKM. The CDR3 extends over 11 amino acids. The CDR3 loop reads CASMGPDTQYF. The CDR3 DNA follows: TGTGCCAGCATGGGGCCAGATACGCAGTATTTT. The variable domain in full, with the rest retrieved from reference TRBV28 and TRBJ2-3, is DVKVTQSSRYLVKRTGEKVFLECVQDMDHENMFWYRQDPGLGLRLIYFSYDVKMKEKGDIPEGYSVSREKKERFSLILESASTNQTSMYLCASMGPDTQYFGPGTRLTVL.

The V and J genes are TRBV6-5 and TRBJ2-3, with D possibly TRBD1 on 6 matching bases. CDR1 and CDR2 from the germline V gene are MNHEY and SVGAGI. V was trimmed by 2 bases and J by 4 bases, leaving 10 bases between them. CDR3 size: 14 residues. The chain's CDR3 is CASSYVQGADTQYF. CDR3 nucleotides: TGTGCCAGCAGTTACGTACAGGGCGCAGATACGCAGTATTTT.

The V and J genes are TRBV5-1 and TRBJ2-2; TRBD1 matches 7 bases. Unmatched junction bases numbered 6, after V lost 6 bases and J lost 1 base. CDR1 SGHRS and CDR2 YFSETQ come from the germline V gene. This CDR3 contains 15 residues. The CDR3 DNA sequence: TGCGCCAGCACCCCGGACAGGATGAACACCGGGGAGCTGTTTTTT. Protein sequence: CASTPDRMNTGELFF. The full variable domain, completed using reference TRBV5-1 and TRBJ2-2, is KAGVTQTPRYLIKTRGQQVTLSCSPISGHRSVSWYQQTPGQGLQFLFEYFSETQRNKGNFPGRFSGRQFSNSRSEMNVSTLELGDSALYLCASTPDRMNTGELFFGEGSRLTVL.